This T cell receptor (beta chain) was sequenced during a study of blood T cells in healthy people across ages. As regards this clonotype: The antigen is unknown.

Study-level points and caveats: Long-lived donors carried more naive CD4+ cells and greater diversity than aged donors. Naive and antigen-experienced cells were not separated, limiting conclusive comparison.

It was with a sample-barcoded 5' primer and a J-beta primer mix that a second PCR of roughly 6 to 12 cycles was run. TCRdb re-called the 5' RACE reads through MiXCR, storing one row per CDR3 protein. The repertoire has roughly 500,000 distinct CDR3 sequences, 20% to 30% of them found once; the top ten carry under 9%. These same records also appear under a second study, on T cells of mothers and their children. That study reports: During the second PCR, the M1S primer introduced sample barcodes along with 2-4 random nucleotides. Over 8.5 million reads per mother and around 3.2 million per child were obtained.

Input material: blood. This receptor was taken from a boy aged 5-17 years in good health.

CDR3 nucleotide sequence: TGTGCCAGCAGCGTAGTAGTAGCGGGGGCCTACAATGAGCAGTTCTTC. Amino acid sequence: CASSVVVAGAYNEQFF. The gene calls are TRBV9 and TRBJ2-5, with 9 bases fitting TRBD2. The DNA end lines up better with TRBJ2-1; the J call may be wrong. Looked up from germline, CDR1 is SGDLS and CDR2 is YYNGEE. The CDR3 spans 16 residues.